These T cell receptor beta chains were read from a single sample in a study of T cell responses to AZD1222 COVID-19 vaccine. Generated by immunoSEQ multiplex PCR, the TCRdb table keeps only in-frame clones and is missing some. The table lists approximately 130,000 clones, 80% to 90% of them singletons. Sequences were derived from peripheral blood, sampled on day 0 of AZD1222 vaccination. The origin of the receptors is an adult in good health. The CDR3 runs from the conserved cysteine through the conserved F or W. The order of the fields is clone size, V gene, J gene, D gene, CDR3 protein, CDR3 DNA. A D gene is named only where the DNA matches it firmly. A row's size may be missing; if present it is once, few, many or a size class.

abundance: -
v_gene: TRBV2
j_gene: TRBJ2-7
d_gene: -
CDR3aa: CASSRDGSSYEQYF
CDR3nt: TGTGCCAGCAGCCGGGACGGGAGCTCCTACGAGCAGTACTTC

abundance: -
v_gene: TRBV29-1
j_gene: TRBJ2-5
d_gene: -
CDR3aa: CSVAWTEQETQYF
CDR3nt: TGCAGCGTTGCCTGGACAGAGCAAGAGACCCAGTACTTC

abundance: -
v_gene: TRBV19
j_gene: TRBJ1-3
d_gene: -
CDR3aa: CASAPGWNSGNTIYF
CDR3nt: TGTGCCAGCGCCCCGGGGTGGAACTCTGGAAACACCATATATTTT

abundance: -
v_gene: TRBV7-2
j_gene: TRBJ2-1
d_gene: TRBD2
CDR3aa: CASSESGGLYNEQFF
CDR3nt: TGTGCCAGCAGCGAGAGCGGGGGACTTTACAATGAGCAGTTCTTC

abundance: few
v_gene: TRBV12-3/TRBV12-4
j_gene: TRBJ1-1
d_gene: -
CDR3aa: CASSLGHNTEAFF
CDR3nt: TGTGCCAGCTCCCTAGGACACAACACTGAAGCTTTCTTT

abundance: -
v_gene: TRBV4-2
j_gene: TRBJ1-3
d_gene: -
CDR3aa: CASSQDNRGLGNTIYF
CDR3nt: TGTGCCAGCAGCCAAGATAATAGGGGCCTTGGAAACACCATATATTTT

abundance: -
v_gene: TRBV28
j_gene: TRBJ2-2
d_gene: -
CDR3aa: CASRLQGGRRPNTGELFF
CDR3nt: TGTGCCAGCAGACTTCAAGGCGGGCGACGGCCGAACACCGGGGAGCTGTTTTTT

abundance: -
v_gene: TRBV12-5
j_gene: TRBJ2-2
d_gene: TRBD2
CDR3aa: CASGLVTSLTGTSGRYLNTGELFF
CDR3nt: TGTGCTAGTGGTTTGGTTACGTCGCTGACAGGGACTAGCGGGAGGTATTTGAACACCGGGGAGCTGTTTTTT

abundance: -
v_gene: TRBV11-2
j_gene: TRBJ2-5
d_gene: TRBD2
CDR3aa: CASSLVSGLAGGETQYF
CDR3nt: TGTGCCAGCAGCTTAGTCAGCGGGCTAGCGGGGGGGGAGACCCAGTACTTC

abundance: few
v_gene: TRBV7-6
j_gene: TRBJ1-1
d_gene: TRBD1
CDR3aa: CASSPGTANTEAFF
CDR3nt: TGTGCCAGCAGCCCAGGGACAGCGAACACTGAAGCTTTCTTT

abundance: -
v_gene: TRBV19
j_gene: TRBJ1-5
d_gene: -
CDR3aa: CASSPQVDSNQPQHF
CDR3nt: TGTGCCAGTTCACCACAGGTCGATAGCAATCAGCCCCAGCATTTT

abundance: -
v_gene: TRBV6-5
j_gene: TRBJ1-3
d_gene: -
CDR3aa: CASIRDESRNTIYF
CDR3nt: TGTGCCAGCATAAGGGACGAAAGTCGAAACACCATATATTTT

abundance: -
v_gene: TRBV5-8
j_gene: TRBJ2-7
d_gene: TRBD2
CDR3aa: CASSLLAGAYEQYF
CDR3nt: TGTGCCAGCAGCTTACTAGCGGGGGCCTACGAGCAGTACTTC

abundance: -
v_gene: TRBV11-2
j_gene: TRBJ1-2
d_gene: -
CDR3aa: CASSSPPTNYGYTF
CDR3nt: TGTGCCAGCAGCTCCCCCCCCACTAACTATGGCTACACCTTC

abundance: -
v_gene: TRBV19
j_gene: TRBJ2-5
d_gene: -
CDR3aa: CASSISGVQETQYF
CDR3nt: TGTGCCAGTAGTATATCAGGGGTCCAAGAGACCCAGTACTTC

abundance: -
v_gene: TRBV19
j_gene: TRBJ2-7
d_gene: -
CDR3aa: CASSIDLGEVVNEQYF
CDR3nt: TGTGCCAGTAGTATAGATCTTGGTGAAGTAGTCAACGAGCAGTACTTC

abundance: -
v_gene: TRBV30
j_gene: TRBJ1-3
d_gene: -
CDR3aa: CAWRIQGNTIYF
CDR3nt: TGTGCCTGGAGAATACAAGGAAACACCATATATTTT

abundance: -
v_gene: TRBV12-3/TRBV12-4
j_gene: TRBJ2-1
d_gene: -
CDR3aa: CASSLLVEQFF
CDR3nt: TGTGCCAGCAGTTTACTAGTAGAGCAGTTCTTC

abundance: few
v_gene: TRBV5-1
j_gene: TRBJ1-2
d_gene: -
CDR3aa: CASSLEQGFNYGYTF
CDR3nt: TGCGCCAGCAGCTTGGAGCAGGGCTTTAACTATGGCTACACCTTC

abundance: -
v_gene: TRBV7-2
j_gene: TRBJ2-7
d_gene: TRBD2
CDR3aa: CASSQGLAGASYEQYF
CDR3nt: TGTGCCAGCAGCCAGGGACTAGCGGGGGCCTCCTACGAGCAGTACTTC

abundance: -
v_gene: TRBV29-1
j_gene: TRBJ2-2
d_gene: -
CDR3aa: CSVSRGSNTGELFF
CDR3nt: TGCAGCGTCTCCAGGGGTTCCAACACCGGGGAGCTGTTTTTT

abundance: -
v_gene: TRBV30
j_gene: TRBJ2-3
d_gene: TRBD2
CDR3aa: CAFSGGRESDTQYF
CDR3nt: TGTGCCTTTAGCGGGGGGCGGGAATCCGATACGCAGTATTTT

abundance: -
v_gene: TRBV6-1
j_gene: TRBJ1-5
d_gene: TRBD1
CDR3aa: CASSELTGVNQPQHF
CDR3nt: TGTGCCAGCAGTGAATTGACAGGGGTCAATCAGCCCCAGCATTTT

abundance: -
v_gene: TRBV18
j_gene: TRBJ1-2
d_gene: TRBD1
CDR3aa: CASSPPFDRGRGYGYTF
CDR3nt: TGTGCCAGCTCACCACCGTTCGACAGGGGGCGAGGTTATGGCTACACCTTC

abundance: -
v_gene: TRBV19
j_gene: TRBJ2-5
d_gene: TRBD1
CDR3aa: CASSIADRVRETQYF
CDR3nt: TGTGCCAGTAGTATCGCAGACAGGGTCCGGGAGACCCAGTACTTC

abundance: -
v_gene: TRBV7-2
j_gene: TRBJ1-5
d_gene: TRBD1
CDR3aa: CASSTNHGGQANQPQHF
CDR3nt: TGTGCCAGCAGCACGAACCACGGGGGACAGGCCAATCAGCCCCAGCATTTT

abundance: -
v_gene: TRBV20-1
j_gene: TRBJ2-1
d_gene: TRBD2
CDR3aa: CSASQASGTYNEQFF
CDR3nt: TGCAGTGCTAGTCAGGCTAGCGGGACCTACAATGAGCAGTTCTTC

abundance: few
v_gene: TRBV10-3
j_gene: TRBJ2-2
d_gene: -
CDR3aa: CAISDSRRGNNTGELFF
CDR3nt: TGTGCCATCAGTGATTCACGGAGAGGGAATAACACCGGGGAGCTGTTTTTT

abundance: -
v_gene: TRBV30
j_gene: TRBJ2-2
d_gene: -
CDR3aa: CAWRGQGGGELFF
CDR3nt: TGTGCCTGGAGGGGACAAGGGGGCGGGGAGCTGTTTTTT

abundance: -
v_gene: TRBV7-3
j_gene: TRBJ2-1
d_gene: TRBD2
CDR3aa: CASSYAGAYNEQFF
CDR3nt: TGTGCCAGCAGCTATGCGGGAGCGTACAATGAGCAGTTCTTC

abundance: -
v_gene: TRBV28
j_gene: TRBJ1-4
d_gene: -
CDR3aa: CATYNEKLFF
CDR3nt: TGTGCCACCTATAATGAAAAACTGTTTTTT

abundance: -
v_gene: TRBV25-1
j_gene: TRBJ2-3
d_gene: -
CDR3aa: CASSETYRGAGTDTQYF
CDR3nt: TGTGCCAGCAGTGAAACCTACAGGGGAGCGGGAACAGATACGCAGTATTTT

abundance: once
v_gene: TRBV7-2
j_gene: TRBJ1-5
d_gene: -
CDR3aa: CASSLPGNQPQHF
CDR3nt: TGTGCCAGCAGCCTTCCAGGGAACCAGCCCCAGCATTTT

abundance: few
v_gene: TRBV2
j_gene: TRBJ2-3
d_gene: TRBD2
CDR3aa: CASSEVGGWADTQYF
CDR3nt: TGTGCCAGCAGTGAGGTCGGGGGGTGGGCAGATACGCAGTATTTT

abundance: -
v_gene: TRBV5-4
j_gene: TRBJ2-7
d_gene: -
CDR3aa: CASSKSTKGAEQYF
CDR3nt: TGTGCCAGCAGTAAAAGTACCAAAGGAGCGGAGCAGTACTTC

abundance: -
v_gene: TRBV18
j_gene: TRBJ2-5
d_gene: -
CDR3aa: CASSPNQETQYF
CDR3nt: TGTGCCAGCTCACCGAATCAAGAGACCCAGTACTTC

abundance: -
v_gene: TRBV10-1
j_gene: TRBJ2-1
d_gene: -
CDR3aa: CASRANNEQFF
CDR3nt: TGCGCAAGCCGGGCCAACAATGAGCAGTTCTTC

abundance: -
v_gene: TRBV6-4
j_gene: TRBJ2-3
d_gene: -
CDR3aa: CASSDSISGGSTDTQYF
CDR3nt: TGTGCCAGCAGTGACTCTATTTCTGGCGGGAGCACAGATACGCAGTATTTT

abundance: few
v_gene: TRBV9
j_gene: TRBJ1-1
d_gene: -
CDR3aa: CASSVSYRPGGTEAFF
CDR3nt: TGTGCCAGCAGCGTAAGCTATCGCCCGGGAGGCACTGAAGCTTTCTTT

abundance: -
v_gene: TRBV6-1
j_gene: TRBJ1-2
d_gene: TRBD1
CDR3aa: CASSVPELRRDRRYGYTF
CDR3nt: TGTGCCAGCAGTGTGCCTGAACTCCGTCGGGACAGACGCTATGGCTACACCTTC

abundance: -
v_gene: TRBV3-1/TRBV3-2
j_gene: TRBJ2-1
d_gene: -
CDR3aa: CASSQDRTSNEQFF
CDR3nt: TGTGCCAGCAGCCAAGATCGCACTAGTAATGAGCAGTTCTTC

abundance: -
v_gene: TRBV19
j_gene: TRBJ1-2
d_gene: -
CDR3aa: CASKAINTRHGYTF
CDR3nt: TGTGCCAGTAAAGCGATCAATACGCGCCATGGCTACACCTTC

abundance: -
v_gene: TRBV12-3/TRBV12-4
j_gene: TRBJ2-1
d_gene: -
CDR3aa: CASSLQVGQFF
CDR3nt: TGTGCCAGCAGTCTACAGGTCGGGCAGTTCTTC

abundance: -
v_gene: TRBV7-3
j_gene: TRBJ2-7
d_gene: -
CDR3aa: CASSSKLGALDEQYF
CDR3nt: TGTGCCAGCAGCTCAAAACTAGGGGCGTTAGACGAGCAGTACTTC

abundance: -
v_gene: TRBV30
j_gene: TRBJ1-5
d_gene: TRBD1
CDR3aa: CAWSRDRGLGQPQHF
CDR3nt: TGTGCCTGGAGTCGGGACAGGGGGCTGGGACAGCCCCAGCATTTT